Presented here are 7 T cell receptor beta chains from one specimen sequenced in a study of blood T cells in healthy people across ages. A sample-barcoded 5' primer and a J-beta primer mix were used in a second PCR of about 7 to 12 cycles. TCRdb processed the 5' RACE reads anew with MiXCR; each CDR3 protein has one entry. The repertoire holds 850,000 to 950,000 distinct CDR3 sequences, with more than 25% as singletons. The sample comprised blood. These receptors originate from a woman older than 75 in good health.

This clonotype was counted ten times or more. The chain uses TRBV12-3 or TRBV12-4 and TRBJ2-1, with D perhaps assigned TRBD1 or TRBD2 (6 bases each). This CDR3 comprises 14 residues. Trimming pared 8 bases from V and 9 bases from J, leaving 20 bases between. The CDR3 region is CASRGPAPQGEQFF. The CDR3 nucleotides are TGTGCCAGCCGGGGGCCAGCCCCGCAAGGTGAGCAGTTCTTC.

The chain is built from TRBV7-2 and TRBJ1-1, with unresolved D. The V and J ends lost 2 bases and 0 bases respectively, with 13 bases between them. This CDR3 region has 16 residues. Germline V gene sequence: CDR1 SGHTA, CDR2 FQGNSA. CDR3 nucleotide sequence: TGTGCCAGCAGCTTATTAGGCGGAAACATGAACACTGAAGCTTTCTTT. Its translation: CASSLLGGNMNTEAFF.

This sequence joins TRBV28 and TRBJ1-2; TRBD1 aligns across 7 bases. The CDR3 has 13 residues. Germline values: CDR1 MDHEN, CDR2 SYDVKM. J gave up 10 bases and V 3 bases, and 8 bases lay outside the gene matches. CDR3 in amino acids: CASSLRQGIDYTF. The CDR3 DNA reads as TGTGCCAGCAGTTTGCGACAGGGAATTGACTACACCTTC.

The chain uses TRBV6-5 and TRBJ2-7; D may correspond to TRBD1 or TRBD2 (6 bases each). The end of the DNA fits TRBJ2-5 better, so the J call may be wrong. The CDR3 has 15 residues. Germline values: CDR1 MNHEY, CDR2 SVGAGI. In nucleotides, the CDR3 is TGTGCCAGCAGTTACTCGGGGGGCGGCATACAGACCCAGTACTTC. This gives the protein CASSYSGGGIQTQYF.

The J gene is TRBJ2-2, the V gene TRBV29-1; TRBD1 matches at 7 bases. The germline V gene encodes CDR1 SQVTM and CDR2 ANQGSEA. The CDR3 runs 13 residues. V lost 1 base, J lost 5 bases, and 1 base stayed unmatched. The CDR3 protein is CSVEVQGTGELFF. The DNA of the CDR3 is TGCAGCGTTGAAGTACAGGGGACCGGGGAGCTGTTTTTT.

The rearrangement joins TRBV30 to TRBJ1-5, with TRBD1 identical over 9 bases. Trimming at V came to 1 base and at J to 5 bases, leaving 0 bases not matched to a gene. Germline V lookup: CDR1 GTSNPN, CDR2 SVGIG (reference sequence). The CDR3 spans 13 residues. CDR3 in amino acids: CAWSGTGDQPQHF. The CDR3 DNA sequence: TGTGCCTGGAGTGGGACAGGGGATCAGCCCCAGCATTTT.

The chain is built from TRBV20-1 and TRBJ1-6, with a tentative D call TRBD1 (5 bases). This CDR3 is 13 amino acids long. V lost 6 bases and J 5 bases, leaving 11 bases between the germline ends. The germline V gene has CDR1 DFQATT and CDR2 SNEGSKA (reference sequence). CDR3: CSARGTDNSPLHF. The CDR3, as DNA: TGCAGTGCCCGGGGCACTGATAATTCACCCCTCCACTTT.